This T cell receptor beta chain derives from a study of breast tumors, draining lymph nodes, adjacent tissues. With respect to this clonotype: Its specificity is not known.

Each CDR3 protein gets one entry after TCRdb re-called the multiplex PCR reads with MiXCR. The sample carries tens of thousands of distinct CDR3 sequences, roughly two fifths recorded once. Whole-study results and caveats: Data only fit, rather than demonstrated, lymph node origin of most tumor T cells. Data fit most tumor T cells coming from lymph node, expanding in tumor. Tumor repertoires ranked between lymph nodes and nontumor tissue in diversity, with V and J gene preferences. Tumor and nontumor repertoires were significantly more similar in luminal-like than in basal-like breast cancer.

Trimming took 5 bases from V and 10 from J, leaving 14 bases between them. The CDR3 totals 12 residues. Germline CDR1 reads SGHAT; CDR2 reads FQNNGV. The V call is TRBV11-2, the J call TRBJ1-2; the D is unclear. The sequencing sample was made of breast tumor tissue. The clonotype comes from a female donor with breast cancer. Some clones in this sample may be carry-over from other donors' samples. CDR3: CASSPGLAAYTF. CDR3 in DNA: TGTGCCAGCAGCCCAGGACTAGCGGCCTACACCTTC. Variable domain in full (rest from reference TRBV11-2 and TRBJ1-2): EAGVAQSPRYKIIEKRQSVAFWCNPISGHATLYWYQQILGQGPKLLIQFQNNGVVDDSQLPKDRFSAERLKGVDSTLKIQPAKLEDSAVYLCASSPGLAAYTFGSGTRLTVV.